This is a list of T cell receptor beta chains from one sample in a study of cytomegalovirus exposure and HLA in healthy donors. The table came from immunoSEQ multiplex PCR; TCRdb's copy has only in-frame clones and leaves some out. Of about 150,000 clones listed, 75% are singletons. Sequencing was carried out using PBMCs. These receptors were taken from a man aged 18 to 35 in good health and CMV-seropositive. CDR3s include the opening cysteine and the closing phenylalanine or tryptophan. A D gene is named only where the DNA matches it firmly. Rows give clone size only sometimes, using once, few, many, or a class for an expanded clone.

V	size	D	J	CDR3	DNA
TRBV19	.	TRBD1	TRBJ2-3	CASRQGGTGLTDTQYF	TGTGCCAGTCGGCAAGGAGGGACAGGGCTTACAGATACGCAGTATTTT
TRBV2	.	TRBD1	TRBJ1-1	CASSEDRGLGTEAFF	TGTGCCAGCAGCGAAGACAGGGGGCTAGGCACTGAAGCTTTCTTT
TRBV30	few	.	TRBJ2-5	CAWTGSGEQYF	TGTGCCTGGACCGGGTCTGGAGAGCAGTACTTC
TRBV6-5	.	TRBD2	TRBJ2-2	CASRRRGGNTGELFF	TGTGCCAGCAGGCGGCGGGGGGGAAACACCGGGGAGCTGTTTTTT
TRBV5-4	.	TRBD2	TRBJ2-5	CASSSMGLASIEETQYF	TGTGCCAGCAGCTCGATGGGACTAGCCTCGATTGAAGAGACCCAGTACTTC
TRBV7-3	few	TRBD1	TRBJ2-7	CASSLDRVSYEQYF	TGTGCCAGCAGCCTAGACAGGGTCTCCTACGAGCAGTACTTC
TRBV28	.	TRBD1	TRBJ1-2	CASHSLQGKNYGYTF	TGTGCCAGCCATAGCCTACAGGGGAAGAACTATGGCTACACCTTC
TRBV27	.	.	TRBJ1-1	CASLIRGNMNTEAFF	TGTGCCAGCTTAATCCGGGGGAATATGAACACTGAAGCTTTCTTT
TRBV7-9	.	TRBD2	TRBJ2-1	CASNKIGLAGVDEQFF	TGTGCCAGCAACAAGATCGGACTAGCGGGAGTCGATGAGCAGTTCTTC
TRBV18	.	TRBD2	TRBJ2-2	CASSSTLAGPRSGELFF	TGTGCCAGCTCGTCAACCCTAGCGGGACCCAGGTCCGGGGAGCTGTTTTTT
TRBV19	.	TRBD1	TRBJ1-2	CASSITGGIQPNYGYTF	TGTGCCAGTAGTATCACAGGGGGCATCCAACCTAACTATGGCTACACCTTC
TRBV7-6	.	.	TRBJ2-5	CASSLEVKRDIRLLETQYF	TGTGCCAGCAGCTTAGAAGTCAAGAGGGACATTCGTTTATTGGAGACCCAGTACTTC
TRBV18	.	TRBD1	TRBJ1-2	CASSPTTGLDGGYTF	TGTGCCAGCTCCCCAACGACAGGGTTGGATGGTGGCTACACCTTC
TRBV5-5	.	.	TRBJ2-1	CASSLGVWQGGYNEQFF	TGTGCCAGCAGCTTGGGTGTCTGGCAGGGGGGCTACAATGAGCAGTTCTTC
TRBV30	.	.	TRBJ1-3	CAWSAGGAGNTIYF	TGTGCCTGGAGTGCTGGAGGGGCTGGAAACACCATATATTTT
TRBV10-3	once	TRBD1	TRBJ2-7	CAISDGQGTDEQYF	TGTGCCATCAGTGACGGACAGGGGACCGACGAGCAGTACTTC
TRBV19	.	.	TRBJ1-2	CASSITGTSYGYTF	TGTGCCAGTAGTATCACCGGGACTAGCTATGGCTACACCTTC
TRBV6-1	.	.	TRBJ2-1	CASLGLQKNEQFF	TGTGCCAGCCTAGGACTACAAAAAAATGAGCAGTTCTTC
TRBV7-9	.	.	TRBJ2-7	CASSGRDSYEQYF	TGTGCCAGCAGCGGCCGGGACTCCTACGAGCAGTACTTC
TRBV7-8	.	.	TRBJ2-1	CASSLRQAGRNEQFF	TGTGCCAGCAGCTTAAGGCAGGCCGGTCGCAATGAGCAGTTCTTC
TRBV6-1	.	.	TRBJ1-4	CASSELGGRNEKLFF	TGTGCCAGCAGTGAACTGGGGGGGCGCAATGAAAAACTGTTTTTT
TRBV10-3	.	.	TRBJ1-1	CAISDATRNTEAFF	TGTGCCATCAGTGATGCGACACGGAACACTGAAGCTTTCTTT
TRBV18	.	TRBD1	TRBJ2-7	CASGRKQGSEQYF	TGTGCCAGCGGGCGAAAACAGGGGTCCGAGCAGTACTTC
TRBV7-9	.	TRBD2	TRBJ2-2	CASSPGVAGYRELFF	TGTGCCAGCAGTCCCGGGGTAGCGGGTTACCGGGAGCTGTTTTTT
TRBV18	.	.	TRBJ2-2	CASSPGLTNTGELFF	TGTGCCAGCTCACCGGGACTGACGAACACCGGGGAGCTGTTTTTT
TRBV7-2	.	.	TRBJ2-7	CASSLDSFSYEQYF	TGTGCCAGCAGCTTAGACAGTTTCTCCTACGAGCAGTACTTC
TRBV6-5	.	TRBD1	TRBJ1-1	CASSYGTGMTEAFF	TGTGCCAGCAGTTACGGGACAGGGATGACTGAAGCTTTCTTT
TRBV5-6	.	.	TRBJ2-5	CASSLSRLETQYF	TGTGCCAGCAGCTTGTCCCGTCTAGAGACCCAGTACTTC
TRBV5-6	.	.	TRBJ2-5	CASSLGLDVETQYF	TGTGCCAGCAGCTTGGGACTAGATGTGGAGACCCAGTACTTC
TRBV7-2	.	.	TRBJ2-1	CASSLGPRGVNEQFF	TGTGCCAGCAGCTTAGGCCCTAGGGGCGTCAATGAGCAGTTCTTC
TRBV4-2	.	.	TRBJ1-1	CASSQNLGGTEAFF	TGTGCCAGCAGCCAAAACCTCGGGGGGACTGAAGCTTTCTTT
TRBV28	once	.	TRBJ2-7	CANTAGELSSYEQYF	TGTGCCAACACGGCAGGGGAGTTGAGTTCCTACGAGCAGTACTTC
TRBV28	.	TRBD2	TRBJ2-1	CASNLEAGSYNEQFF	TGTGCCAGCAACCTCGAAGCGGGATCGTACAATGAGCAGTTCTTC
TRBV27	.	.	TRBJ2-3	CASSRQSLGTDTQYF	TGTGCCAGCAGTAGACAGAGCTTGGGCACAGATACGCAGTATTTT
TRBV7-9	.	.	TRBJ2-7	CASSLAAGTYEQYF	TGTGCCAGCAGCTTAGCTGCAGGGACCTACGAGCAGTACTTC
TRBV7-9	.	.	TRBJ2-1	CASSLQGFRGNEQFF	TGTGCCAGCAGCTTACAGGGTTTTCGTGGGAATGAGCAGTTCTTC
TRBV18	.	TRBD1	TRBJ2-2	CASSPTGQGGTGELFF	TGTGCCAGCTCACCGACTGGACAGGGCGGAACCGGGGAGCTGTTTTTT
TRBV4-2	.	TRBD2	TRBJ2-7	CASSRATSVSYEQYF	TGTGCCAGCAGCCGGGCCACTAGCGTATCCTACGAGCAGTACTTC
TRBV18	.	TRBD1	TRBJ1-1	CASSPPRGQAFF	TGTGCCAGCTCACCACCCAGGGGGCAGGCTTTCTTT
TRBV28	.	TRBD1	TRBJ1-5	CASSRSSQGGNQPQHF	TGTGCCAGCAGCCGATCCTCACAGGGGGGGAATCAGCCCCAGCATTTT
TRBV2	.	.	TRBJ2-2	CASRVQTNTGELFF	TGTGCCAGCAGGGTACAGACGAACACCGGGGAGCTGTTTTTT